Shown below are 27 T cell receptor beta chains from a single sample sequenced in a study of molecular identifiers for immune sequencing clone quantification. TCRdb reanalysed the PCR reads using MiXCR and keeps one entry per CDR3 protein. The data contain roughly 630,000 distinct CDR3 sequences, 25% of them singletons. The sequenced sample was naive CD8+ T cells from blood, with Jurkat cell RNA spiked in. Subset: FACS-sorted CD8+CD4-CCR7+CD45RA+ naive T cells. The receptor source for this set is a human donor in good health. Some libraries in this study had Jurkat cell RNA spiked in.

Concerning this clonotype: Since the CDR3 does not end with the conserved phenylalanine or tryptophan, this likely comes from a read error. The CDR3 protein is CASSGTSGNTGELFS. The CDR3 DNA follows: TGTGCCAGCAGCGGGACTAGCGGGAACACCGGGGAGCTGTTTTCT. The chain combines TRBV9 with TRBJ2-2, with TRBD2 identical over 10 bases. The CDR3 spans 15 residues. The junction had 0 bases not matched to a gene; V was cut back by 3 bases and J by 1 base. CDR1 and CDR2 (germline): SGDLS, YYNGEE.

This clonotype occurred many times. The chain is built from TRBV7-9 and TRBJ2-4; the D is unclear. Per the germline V gene, CDR1 is SEHNR and CDR2 is FQNEAQ (reference sequence). V shed 5 bases and J shed 8 bases, with 16 bases lying between them. This CDR3 has 14 amino acids. The CDR3 DNA reads as TGTGCCAGCAGCACACCAAATAATTGGGACATTCAGTACTTC. Residues: CASSTPNNWDIQYF.

This clonotype was counted ten times or more. V gene TRBV30 combines with J gene TRBJ1-2; D not resolved. Germline V gene lookup returns CDR1 GTSNPN and CDR2 SVGIG (reference sequence). V lost 6 bases to trimming and J lost 5 bases, with 13 bases between them. The CDR3 extends over 12 amino acids. The CDR3 DNA follows: TGTGCCTGTGATCCCCTGAGATATGGCTACACCTTC. Its translation is CACDPLRYGYTF.

This clonotype was found many times. This chain joins TRBV12-3 or TRBV12-4 and TRBJ2-5, with D perhaps TRBD2 (5 bases). The CDR3 has 15 residues. V dropped 6 bases and J dropped 1 base, with 15 bases sitting between them. As DNA, the CDR3 is TGTGCCAGCAGGCCCTCCAGCGGCTTCCAAGAGACCCAGTACTTC. It translates to CASRPSSGFQETQYF.

As regards this clonotype: Mismatch with germline at one junction end may stem from a read error. The V gene is TRBV4-3, the J gene TRBJ1-5; D remains ambiguous. Germline lookup yields CDR1 LGHNA and CDR2 YSLEER. This CDR3 is 17 amino acids long. The CDR3 sequence: CARRQDRRTGVNPPQHF. The CDR3 DNA reads as TGCGCCCGCCGCCAAGATCGAAGGACCGGGGTGAATCCGCCCCAGCATTTT.

In the case of this clonotype: An end of the junction does not agree with germline; a read error may underlie this. V and J are TRBV2 and TRBJ2-7; 7 positions agree with TRBD1. The CDR3 consists of 14 residues. The germline gives CDR1 SNHLY, CDR2 FYNNEI. The CDR3 protein is CGSKQQGSLYEQYF. In DNA form, the CDR3 reads TGTGGCAGCAAGCAACAGGGGTCCCTTTACGAGCAGTACTTC. The full variable domain, its missing parts supplied by reference TRBV2 and TRBJ2-7, is EPEVTQTPSHQVTQMGQEVILRCVPISNHLYFYWYRQILGQKVEFLVSFYNNEISEKSEIFDDQFSVERPDGSNFTLKIRSTKLEDSAMYFCGSKQQGSLYEQYFGPGTRLTVT.

This clonotype was observed at least ten times. This chain connects TRBV2 to TRBJ2-1; possible D gene TRBD1, 6 bases. The CDR3 is 13 residues long. Germline assignment: CDR1 SNHLY and CDR2 FYNNEI. V was pared by 6 bases and J by 6 bases, with 12 bases between. The DNA for the CDR3 is TGTGCCAGCAGCTCGTCCAGGGGCAATGAGCAGTTCTTC. Translation: CASSSSRGNEQFF.

Of note for this clonotype: A read error is possible here, since a much larger clone lies one base away. CDR3 nucleotide sequence: TGCGCCAGCAGCCCGGATACCTCACGGGGTACAGATACGCAGTGTTTT. Amino acid sequence: CASSPDTSRGTDTQCF. This chain joins TRBV5-1 and TRBJ2-3; D perhaps matches TRBD2 (5 bases). This CDR3 contains 16 residues. In germline, CDR1 is SGHRS, CDR2 YFSETQ.

This clonotype was seen repeatedly, ten times or more. V gene TRBV20-1 combines with J gene TRBJ2-2; 10 bases agree with TRBD2. The V gene's germline CDR1 is DFQATT and CDR2 SNEGSKA (reference sequence). This CDR3 spans 16 amino acids. With V trimmed by 2 bases and J by 3 bases, 6 bases remained unmatched. CDR3: CSARRETSGYTGELFF. CDR3 in DNA: TGCAGTGCTAGAAGGGAGACTAGCGGGTACACCGGGGAGCTGTTTTTT.

This clonotype was observed a handful of times. This rearrangement joins TRBV20-1 to TRBJ1-4; 7 bases match TRBD1. With 4 bases clipped from V and 8 bases from J, the junction kept 16 bases outside the gene matches. The germline V gene has CDR1 DFQATT and CDR2 SNEGSKA (reference sequence). The CDR3 consists of 16 residues. DNA of the CDR3: TGCAGTGCTATACCCGGGGAAGGGGACAGCCCCGAAAAACTGTTTTTT. Translating it yields CSAIPGEGDSPEKLFF.

This chain uses TRBV18 with TRBJ2-5; 11 nucleotides match TRBD2. Germline CDR1 and CDR2: KGHSH and LQKENI. The CDR3 length is 16 residues. The V and J ends lost 3 bases and 2 bases, in that order; junction bases with no gene match: 5. The CDR3 DNA is TGTGCCAGCTCACCTGCCTGGACTAGCGGGCAAGAGACCCAGTACTTC. Amino acids: CASSPAWTSGQETQYF.

The table lists this clonotype with a few counts. The chain has TRBV9 and TRBJ2-3; 10 bases match TRBD2. With 1 base clipped from V and 2 bases from J, the junction kept 4 bases outside the gene matches. This CDR3 is 16 amino acids long. Per germline, CDR1 SGDLS and CDR2 YYNGEE. This CDR3 is CASSVSGRAVTDTQYF. CDR3 bases: TGTGCCAGCAGCGTAAGCGGGAGGGCCGTCACAGATACGCAGTATTTT.

This clonotype was seen repeatedly, ten times or more. The chain joins TRBV7-9 to TRBJ1-5, with 8 bases that match TRBD1. CDR1 is SEHNR and CDR2 is FQNEAQ in the germline V gene (reference sequence). Trimming took 5 bases from V and 1 from J; bases not matched to a gene: 7. This CDR3 has 16 amino acids. This CDR3 reads CASSNGQGGSNQPQHF. The CDR3 nucleotides are TGTGCCAGCAGCAATGGACAGGGAGGCAGCAATCAGCCCCAGCATTTT. Full variable domain (remainder filled in from reference TRBV7-9 and TRBJ1-5): DTGVSQNPRHKITKRGQNVTFRCDPISEHNRLYWYRQTLGQGPEFLTYFQNEAQLEKSRLLSDRFSAERPKGSFSTLEIQRTEQGDSAMYLCASSNGQGGSNQPQHFGDGTRLSIL.

This clonotype was detected a few times. The chain uses TRBV12-3 or TRBV12-4 and TRBJ2-5, with 10 bases identical to TRBD2. The CDR3 has 16 amino acids. V shed 7 bases, J shed 1 base, and the junction held 9 bases outside the gene matches. The CDR3 here is CASNLRGLAVQETQYF. The CDR3 nucleotides are TGTGCCAGCAACTTACGAGGACTAGCGGTCCAAGAGACCCAGTACTTC.

This clonotype was counted between two and nine times. This chain uses TRBV6-2 or TRBV6-3 with TRBJ2-7; no firm D call. V was clipped by 2 bases and J by 3 bases, with 8 bases between them. The CDR3 runs 13 residues. Per germline, CDR1 MNHEY and CDR2 SVGEGT. The CDR3 here is CASSYVTYYEQYF. For the CDR3, the DNA is TGTGCCAGCAGTTACGTGACATACTACGAGCAGTACTTC.

The gene calls are TRBV21-1 and TRBJ1-1; the table's D call TRBD1 went unverified against the DNA. TRBV21-1 is deemed a pseudogene. The CDR3 runs 15 residues. The CDR3 is CASSTRQGADTEAFF. The CDR3 coding sequence is TGTGCCAGCAGCACCCGACAGGGGGCCGACACTGAAGCTTTCTTT.

The table lists this clonotype with a few counts. The rearrangement links TRBV7-3 to TRBJ2-1; the D gene is possibly TRBD2 (5 bases). The CDR3 extends over 13 amino acids. Germline-derived CDR1 and CDR2 are SGHTA and FQGTGA. Between the trimmed V and J ends, which lost 5 bases and 7 bases, there was a span of 12 bases. Here the CDR3 DNA reads TGTGCCAGCAGCGAGGGTTTTGGGAATGAGCAGTTCTTC. Its translation: CASSEGFGNEQFF.

The table lists this clonotype with many counts. The V gene is TRBV19, the J gene TRBJ1-6; D remains ambiguous. V lost 3 bases and J lost 10, with 7 bases in between. Germline assignment: CDR1 LNHDA and CDR2 SQIVND (reference sequence). The CDR3 spans 12 residues. Written as DNA, the CDR3 is TGTGCCAGTAGTATGGTTGGATCACCCCTCCACTTT. Encoded protein: CASSMVGSPLHF.

A word on this clonotype: This clone may be a read error of a much larger clone one base away. The chain combines TRBV9 with TRBJ1-1; possible D gene TRBD1, 5 bases. Germline V CDR1 and CDR2: SGDLS, YYNGEE. The V gene lost 4 bases and the J gene lost 6 bases, with 16 bases spanning the gap. The CDR3 loop spans 14 amino acids. The CDR3 reads CASSPPQRGSEAFF. The CDR3 DNA reads as TGTGCCAGCAGCCCCCCCCAAAGGGGCTCTGAAGCTTTCTTT.

With respect to this clonotype: A much larger clone is a single base away; this may be a read error. DNA for the CDR3: TGCGCCCGCAGCCAGGCCGTGGGGAGCGGTGAAAAACTGTTTTTT. This sequence encodes CARSQAVGSGEKLFF. V is TRBV4-1 and J is TRBJ1-4; no clear D. CDR1 is MGHRA and CDR2 is YSYEKL in the germline V gene. The length of the CDR3 is 15 residues.

This clonotype has just a few counts. The chain links TRBV19 to TRBJ1-6; TRBD1 matches at 7 bases. The CDR3 runs to 15 residues. The germline V gene encodes CDR1 LNHDA and CDR2 SQIVND (reference sequence). V lost 6 bases, J lost 5 bases, and 7 bases stayed unmatched. This CDR3 is CASRMYRGNNSPLHF. DNA for the CDR3: TGTGCCAGTAGGATGTACAGGGGAAATAATTCACCCCTCCACTTT.

This clonotype was seen only a few times. One end of the junction fails to match germline, which may point to a read error. The rearrangement joins TRBV12-3 or TRBV12-4 to TRBJ2-2; 7 nucleotides align to TRBD2. The CDR3 is 17 residues long. The CDR3 region is CASSLDLGGGPAGELLF. In DNA form, the CDR3 reads TGTGCCAGCAGTTTAGACCTTGGCGGGGGTCCCGCCGGGGAGCTGCTTTTT.

The chain employs TRBV6-2 or TRBV6-3 and TRBJ2-3, with unresolved D. Germline-derived CDR1 and CDR2 are MNHEY and SVGEGT. V lost 6 bases, J lost 4 bases, and 11 bases lay in between. The CDR3 runs 13 residues. The DNA of the CDR3 is TGTGCCAGCAGACGATTGTTCGCAGATACGCAGTATTTT. This translates into CASRRLFADTQYF.

The chain combines TRBV19 with TRBJ2-3, with 7 bases identical to TRBD2. The length of the CDR3 is 12 residues. Losses at the gene ends were 8 bases for V and 6 bases for J; bases not matched to a gene: 5. The germline CDR1 and CDR2 sequences are LNHDA and SQIVND (reference sequence). The CDR3 nucleotides are TGTGCCAGTCGGGAGGCAGGGGATACGCAGTATTTT. It encodes CASREAGDTQYF.

On this clonotype: Sequence at one end of the junction differs from germline and may be a read error. This chain uses TRBV12-3 or TRBV12-4 with TRBJ1-5; no reliable D call. The CDR3 consists of 15 residues. The CDR3 protein is CASSLRPDHNLPQHF. CDR3 DNA: TGTGCCAGCAGTTTACGGCCAGATCACAATCTGCCCCAGCATTTT.

As to this clonotype: One end of the junction is discordant with germline, which a read error may explain. This chain uses TRBV11-2 with TRBJ2-7; D unresolved. The CDR3 loop spans 13 amino acids. Looked up from germline, CDR1 is SGHAT and CDR2 is FQNNGV. The CDR3 sequence is CASRLGALYEQYF. In DNA, the CDR3 is TGTGCCAGCAGATTAGGTGCCCTCTACGAGCAGTACTTC.

As regards this clonotype: This may be a read error, as it is one base from a much larger clone. The chain carries TRBV7-9 and TRBJ2-3, with 9 bases that match TRBD2. From germline, CDR1 is SEHNR and CDR2 FQNEAQ (reference sequence). This CDR3 is 15 amino acids long. The J segment lost 5 bases and the V segment lost 5 bases, leaving 8 bases of the junction unmatched. CDR3: CASSQLAGYIDTQYF. DNA for the CDR3: TGTGCCAGCAGCCAACTAGCGGGCTACATAGATACGCAGTATTTT.